This T cell receptor beta chain was identified in a study of OX40 agonist ivuxolimab in advanced cancers. Using immunoSEQ multiplex PCR, the repertoire was profiled, and TCRdb retains in-frame clones only, with some absent. The sample yields over 45,000 clones, 84% seen once. The CDR3 consists of 14 residues. The J segment lost 5 bases and the V segment lost 5 bases, leaving 7 bases of the junction unmatched. The germline gives CDR1 SGHTA, CDR2 FQGNSA. The chain uses TRBV7-2 and TRBJ2-7; 9 bases line up with TRBD1. The origin of this receptor is an adult with an advanced solid tumor such as melanoma, head and neck, liver or kidney cancer. The sample in question was CD4+ or CD8+ T cells sorted from blood, obtained in a trial of the OX40 agonist ivuxolimab. CDR3 amino acids: CASSPRDRVNEQYF. CDR3 nucleotide sequence: TGTGCCAGCAGCCCCCGGGACAGGGTCAACGAGCAGTACTTC. The full variable domain, completed using reference TRBV7-2 and TRBJ2-7, is GAGVSQSPSNKVTEKGKDVELRCDPISGHTALYWYRQSLGQGLEFLIYFQGNSAPDKSGLPSDRFSAERTGGSVSTLTIQRTQQEDSAVYLCASSPRDRVNEQYFGPGTRLTVT.